A selection of T cell receptor beta chains follows, all from one sample in a study of technical replicates of blood from a few donors. The repertoire was sequenced with immunoSEQ multiplex PCR; TCRdb's copy has only in-frame clones and lacks some. The repertoire includes tens of thousands of clones, around nine tenths of them detected once, and around 4.2% sits in the top ten. The sequenced sample was PBMCs. Receptors originate from a human donor in good health. Some clones in this sample may be carry-over from other donors' samples. Both conserved end residues are part of each CDR3. The order of the fields is V gene, D gene, J gene, CDR3 protein. A D gene is named only where the DNA matches it firmly.

V: TRBV29-1; D: TRBD1; J: TRBJ1-5; CDR3: CSGPSGGQGTRPQHF
V: TRBV6-5; D: TRBD1; J: TRBJ1-1; CDR3: CASSLTGGTEAFF
V: TRBV18; D: .; J: TRBJ1-2; CDR3: CASSPRSGDYGYTF
V: TRBV27; D: TRBD1; J: TRBJ2-7; CDR3: CASKMGQSYEQYF
V: TRBV5-5; D: .; J: TRBJ1-2; CDR3: CASSLVGDYGYTF
V: TRBV15; D: .; J: TRBJ1-2; CDR3: CATSTVDYLNYGYTF
V: TRBV2; D: TRBD2; J: TRBJ2-5; CDR3: CASSVKGTSGGQTQYF
V: TRBV19; D: .; J: TRBJ1-5; CDR3: CASNDRGARGNQPQHF
V: TRBV13; D: .; J: TRBJ2-5; CDR3: CASSSDPRAETQYF
V: TRBV13; D: .; J: TRBJ1-1; CDR3: CASSSRGRLTEAFF
V: TRBV6-5; D: .; J: TRBJ2-2; CDR3: CASRPTGYFGELFF
V: TRBV30; D: .; J: TRBJ1-2; CDR3: CAWSKSDRFGYTF
V: TRBV6-5; D: .; J: TRBJ1-2; CDR3: CASSWGLGRGYGYTF
V: TRBV4-3; D: TRBD2; J: TRBJ2-7; CDR3: CASSQGTSVTYEQYF
V: TRBV7-2; D: .; J: TRBJ1-3; CDR3: CASSSGGESGNTIYF
V: TRBV15; D: TRBD1; J: TRBJ1-5; CDR3: CATSRAGGNQPQHF
V: TRBV10-3; D: TRBD1; J: TRBJ1-4; CDR3: CAIRPGQGNEKLFF
V: TRBV5-1; D: .; J: TRBJ2-7; CDR3: CASSLGGPGNEQYF
V: TRBV1; D: .; J: TRBJ2-5; CDR3: CTSSQEKNGPREKTQYF
V: TRBV19; D: TRBD1; J: TRBJ2-2; CDR3: CASRDRERYTGELFF
V: TRBV5-1; D: TRBD2; J: TRBJ2-3; CDR3: CATSPGLITDTQYF
V: TRBV12-5; D: TRBD1; J: TRBJ2-1; CDR3: CASGTGGTVSYNEQFF
V: TRBV6-5; D: TRBD1; J: TRBJ1-5; CDR3: CASSYTTGTDQPQHF
V: TRBV4-1; D: .; J: TRBJ2-7; CDR3: CASSEGQGAYEQYF
V: TRBV5-1; D: TRBD2; J: TRBJ2-7; CDR3: CASSAGTSGSSSYEQYF
V: TRBV9; D: TRBD2; J: TRBJ2-1; CDR3: CASSVDRGGLDEQFF
V: TRBV4-2; D: TRBD1; J: TRBJ1-4; CDR3: CASSPWDRGNEKLFF
V: TRBV7-9; D: TRBD1; J: TRBJ2-2; CDR3: CASSRRTGGSGELFF
V: TRBV9; D: .; J: TRBJ1-5; CDR3: CASSVGGRQPQHF
V: TRBV28; D: .; J: TRBJ1-5; CDR3: CASTVAPWGNQPQHF
V: TRBV11-2; D: TRBD1; J: TRBJ2-7; CDR3: CASSLGTGGAYEQYF
V: TRBV19; D: TRBD1; J: TRBJ1-4; CDR3: CCHGRQGLILDEKLFF
V: TRBV19; D: .; J: TRBJ1-5; CDR3: CASSIVGGSNQPQHF
V: TRBV4-3; D: .; J: TRBJ2-7; CDR3: CASSQDSGDEQYF
V: TRBV7-6; D: .; J: TRBJ2-3; CDR3: CASSSNLVDTQYF
V: TRBV29-1; D: TRBD2; J: TRBJ2-3; CDR3: CSGRVAGGPDTQYF
V: TRBV7-2; D: TRBD1; J: TRBJ1-6; CDR3: CASKGQVHSPLHF
V: TRBV5-4; D: .; J: TRBJ1-6; CDR3: CASSRWEAAGNSPLHF
V: TRBV11-1; D: TRBD1; J: TRBJ1-6; CDR3: CASSLTGTGIEPLHF
V: TRBV14; D: .; J: TRBJ1-5; CDR3: CASSQDCKRTYSNQPQHF